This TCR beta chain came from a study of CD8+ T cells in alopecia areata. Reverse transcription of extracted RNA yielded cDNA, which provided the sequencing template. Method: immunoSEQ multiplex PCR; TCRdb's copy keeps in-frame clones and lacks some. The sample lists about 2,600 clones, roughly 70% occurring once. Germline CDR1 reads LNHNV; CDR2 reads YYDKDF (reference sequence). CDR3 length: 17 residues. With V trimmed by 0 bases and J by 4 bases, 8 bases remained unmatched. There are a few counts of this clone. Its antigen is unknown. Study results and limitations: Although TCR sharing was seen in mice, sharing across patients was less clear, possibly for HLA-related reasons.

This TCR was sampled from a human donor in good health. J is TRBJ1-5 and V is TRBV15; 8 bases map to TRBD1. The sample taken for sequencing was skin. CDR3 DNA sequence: TGTGCCACCAGCAGAGATCCCCGGGACAGGTCGAATCAGCCCCAGCATTTT. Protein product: CATSRDPRDRSNQPQHF. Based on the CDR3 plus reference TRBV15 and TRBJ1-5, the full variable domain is DAMVIQNPRYQVTQFGKPVTLSCSQTLNHNVMYWYQQKSSQAPKLLFHYYDKDFNNEADTPDNFQSRRPNTSFCFLDIRSPGLGDTAMYLCATSRDPRDRSNQPQHFGDGTRLSIL.